This TCR beta chain was documented in a study of CD8 T cells in ankylosing spondylitis. Study-wide findings and caveats: What appeared characteristic of ankylosing spondylitis blood was a TCR beta motif of eight highly homologous variants. Clones linked to disease, bearing a CD8+ phenotype, were relatively rare in peripheral blood. Disease-linked clones reportedly showed significant enrichment in matched ankylosing spondylitis synovial fluid.

This clonotype came up a few times. Its specificity is not known. Germline CDR1 reads SNHLY; CDR2 reads FYNNEI. V lost 3 bases and J 6 bases, leaving 10 bases between the germline ends. The CDR3 extends over 13 amino acids. TCRdb fed the 5' RACE reads into MiXCR, producing one record per CDR3 protein. The data hold about 510,000 distinct CDR3 sequences, with roughly 5% observed a single time. This TCR came from a male donor with ankylosing spondylitis. The sequencing input was blood, either unsorted or a sorted T cell fraction (not recorded which). The J gene is TRBJ2-3, the V gene TRBV2; D gene uncertain. The CDR3 DNA reads TGTGCCAGCAGTGACTTTGGGGTTGATACGCAGTATTTT. Protein sequence: CASSDFGVDTQYF. Looking up the rest from reference TRBV2 and TRBJ2-3 gives the full variable domain: EPEVTQTPSHQVTQMGQEVILRCVPISNHLYFYWYRQILGQKVEFLVSFYNNEISEKSEIFDDQFSVERPDGSNFTLKIRSTKLEDSAMYFCASSDFGVDTQYFGPGTRLTVL.